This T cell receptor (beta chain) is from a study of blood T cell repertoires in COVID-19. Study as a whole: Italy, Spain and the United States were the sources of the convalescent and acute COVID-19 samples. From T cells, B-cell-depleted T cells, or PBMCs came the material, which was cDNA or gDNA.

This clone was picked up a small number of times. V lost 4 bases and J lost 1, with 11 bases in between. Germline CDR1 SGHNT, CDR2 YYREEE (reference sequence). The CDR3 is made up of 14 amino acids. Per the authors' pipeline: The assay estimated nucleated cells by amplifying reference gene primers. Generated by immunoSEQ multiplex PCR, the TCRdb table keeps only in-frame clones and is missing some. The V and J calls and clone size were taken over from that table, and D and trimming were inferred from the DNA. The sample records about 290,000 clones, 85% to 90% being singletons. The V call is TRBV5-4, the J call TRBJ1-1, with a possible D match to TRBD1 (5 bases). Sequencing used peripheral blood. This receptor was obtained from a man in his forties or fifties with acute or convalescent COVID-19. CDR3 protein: CASSQDTTNTEAFF. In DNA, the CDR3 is TGTGCCAGCAGCCAGGACACCACGAACACTGAAGCTTTCTTT.